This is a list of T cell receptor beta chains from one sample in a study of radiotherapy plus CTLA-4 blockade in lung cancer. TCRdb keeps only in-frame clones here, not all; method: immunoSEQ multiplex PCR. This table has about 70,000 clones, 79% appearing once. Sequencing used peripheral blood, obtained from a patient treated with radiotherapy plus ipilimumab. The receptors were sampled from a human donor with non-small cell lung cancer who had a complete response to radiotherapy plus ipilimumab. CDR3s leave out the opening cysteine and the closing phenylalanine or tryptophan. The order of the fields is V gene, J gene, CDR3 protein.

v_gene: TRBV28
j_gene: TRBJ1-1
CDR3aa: ASGTGSTEAF

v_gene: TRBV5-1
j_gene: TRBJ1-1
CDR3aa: ASSKEGRENTEAF

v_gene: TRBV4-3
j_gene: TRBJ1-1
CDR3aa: ASSQGHLGTEAF

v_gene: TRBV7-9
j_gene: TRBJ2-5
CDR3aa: ASGAGTPPKTQY

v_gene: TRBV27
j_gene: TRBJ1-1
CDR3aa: ASSLRQMNTEAF

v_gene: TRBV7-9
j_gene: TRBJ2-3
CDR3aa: ASSLGSGLQADTQY

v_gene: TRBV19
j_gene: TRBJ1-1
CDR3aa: ASRTGSVNTEAF

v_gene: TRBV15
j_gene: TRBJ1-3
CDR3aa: ATTKDRAHGNTIY

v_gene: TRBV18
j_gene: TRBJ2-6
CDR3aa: ASSPTERRGTGANVLT

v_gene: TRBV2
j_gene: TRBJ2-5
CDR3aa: ASMAGWQETQY

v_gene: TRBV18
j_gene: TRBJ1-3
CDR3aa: ASSPPNIRTFSGNTIY

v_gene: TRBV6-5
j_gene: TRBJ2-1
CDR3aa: ASTPSGLAFIEQF

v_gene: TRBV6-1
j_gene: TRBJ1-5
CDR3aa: ASRTSFNQPQH

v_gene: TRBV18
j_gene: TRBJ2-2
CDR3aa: ASSRLAATGELF

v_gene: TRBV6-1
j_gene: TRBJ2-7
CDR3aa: ASSALGASEQY

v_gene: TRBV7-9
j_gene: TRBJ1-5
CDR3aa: ASSLGTGNQPQH

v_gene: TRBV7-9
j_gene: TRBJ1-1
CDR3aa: ASTSDTVNTEAF

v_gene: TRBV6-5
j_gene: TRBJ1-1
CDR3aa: ASSSTGEFTEAF

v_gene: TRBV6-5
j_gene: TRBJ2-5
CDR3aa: ASSRAKSRGEY

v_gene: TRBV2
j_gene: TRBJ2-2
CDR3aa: ASSDRGAGTGELF

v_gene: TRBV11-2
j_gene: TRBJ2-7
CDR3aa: ASSLVAGSYEQY

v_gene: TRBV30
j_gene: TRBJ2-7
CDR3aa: AWSVREVRKY

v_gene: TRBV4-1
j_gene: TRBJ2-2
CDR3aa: ASSFRDRGTGTGELF

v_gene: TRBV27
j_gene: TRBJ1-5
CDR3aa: ASSLLGVGNQPQH

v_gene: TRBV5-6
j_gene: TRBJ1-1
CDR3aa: ASSRDRGYTEAF

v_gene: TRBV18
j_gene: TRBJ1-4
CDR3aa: ASSPEWGKNEKLF

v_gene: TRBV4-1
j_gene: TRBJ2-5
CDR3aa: ASSQEAWQETQY